The 9 T cell receptor beta chains below come from one sample, sequenced in a study of T cell changes during pregnancy in multiple sclerosis. TCRdb's table, derived via immunoSEQ multiplex PCR, lists solely in-frame clones and lacks some. The table has about 39,000 clones, about 90% seen once. Sequences were derived from CD8+ T cells from peripheral blood mononuclear cells, sampled before pregnancy. The source of these receptors is a female donor with multiple sclerosis, enrolled in a pregnancy study.

The chain employs TRBV6-5 and TRBJ2-3; 9 positions agree with TRBD1. After removal of 2 bases from V and 4 bases from J, the junction contained 4 bases not matched to a gene. The CDR3 covers 15 residues. Germline assignment: CDR1 MNHEY and CDR2 SVGAGI. The CDR3 nucleotides are TGTGCCAGCAGTTACCGGGACAGGGTTGCAGATACGCAGTATTTT. Translation: CASSYRDRVADTQYF.

The genes are TRBV28 and TRBJ1-3; 7 nucleotides agree with TRBD1. The CDR3 has 16 residues. Germline assignment: CDR1 MDHEN and CDR2 SYDVKM. The V and J ends lost 1 base and 0 bases, in that order; junction bases with no gene match: 3. For the CDR3, the DNA is TGTGCCAGCAGTTTATTGACAGGGAGCTCTGGAAACACCATATATTTT. Its translation: CASSLLTGSSGNTIYF.

V is TRBV19 and J is TRBJ2-7; D ambiguous. Trimming removed 1 base at V and 3 bases at J, with 10 bases between. CDR3 length: 14 amino acids. Germline V gene data show CDR1 as LNHDA and CDR2 as SQIVND (reference sequence). For the CDR3, the DNA is TGTGCCAGTAGTATAGGGCCGGGTCGCTACGAGCAGTACTTC. This sequence encodes CASSIGPGRYEQYF. Filled out from reference TRBV19 and TRBJ2-7, the complete variable domain reads DGGITQSPKYLFRKEGQNVTLSCEQNLNHDAMYWYRQDPGQGLRLIYYSQIVNDFQKGDIAEGYSVSREKKESFPLTVTSAQKNPTAFYLCASSIGPGRYEQYFGPGTRLTVT.

This clone occurred once. J is TRBJ1-1 and V is TRBV6-5; 10 bases are a match to TRBD1. This CDR3 region has 12 residues. Per the germline V gene, CDR1 is MNHEY and CDR2 is SVGAGI. J gave up 8 bases and V 6 bases, and 3 bases lay outside the gene matches. CDR3 protein: CASSRTGGEAFF. CDR3 sequence (DNA): TGTGCCAGCAGCAGGACAGGGGGGGAAGCTTTCTTT.

V is TRBV5-5 and J is TRBJ1-5; no reliable D call. This CDR3 region has 13 residues. V lost 4 bases and J lost 0, with 5 bases in between. Germline V gene sequence: CDR1 SGHKS, CDR2 YYEKEE (reference sequence). CDR3 coding DNA: TGTGCCAGCAGCCTGTATAGCAATCAGCCCCAGCATTTT. It encodes CASSLYSNQPQHF.

The rearrangement uses TRBV4-1 and TRBJ1-1; 7 nucleotides line up with TRBD1. The length of the CDR3 is 14 residues. V shed 3 bases, J shed 4 bases, and the junction held 5 bases outside the gene matches. CDR1 and CDR2 (germline): MGHRA, YSYEKL. This chain's CDR3 is CASSHDRVSTEAFF. The CDR3 nucleotides are TGCGCCAGCAGCCACGACAGGGTAAGCACTGAAGCTTTCTTT.

The chain recombines TRBV7-8 with TRBJ2-1, with 8 bases lining up with TRBD2. From germline, CDR1 is SGHVS and CDR2 FQNEAQ. The CDR3 is made up of 13 amino acids. The V segment lost 5 bases and the J segment 9 bases; nucleotides outside the gene matches: 6. Written as DNA, the CDR3 is TGTGCCAGCAGCCCACCAACTAGCGGTGAGCAGTTCTTC. Amino acids: CASSPPTSGEQFF. The full variable domain, rest sourced from reference TRBV7-8 and TRBJ2-1, is GAGVSQSPRYKVAKRGQDVALRCDPISGHVSLFWYQQALGQGPEFLTYFQNEAQLDKSGLPSDRFFAERPEGSVSTLKIQRTQQEDSAVYLCASSPPTSGEQFFGPGTRLTVL.

V and J are TRBV9 and TRBJ2-1; 9 bases are a match to TRBD2. CDR1 and CDR2 (germline): SGDLS, YYNGEE. The CDR3 is 16 residues long. The trim removed 0 bases at V and 8 bases at J, leaving 9 bases unmatched. For the CDR3, the DNA is TGTGCCAGCAGCGTAGCCCTAGCGGGGCCCTTAGATGAGCAGTTCTTC. As protein: CASSVALAGPLDEQFF.

This clone appeared a single time. The chain recombines TRBV9 with TRBJ1-1, with D tentatively TRBD1 (6 bases). The CDR3 has 15 amino acids. Germline CDR1 and CDR2: SGDLS and YYNGEE. The ends were cut back, 0 bases at V and 3 bases at J, with 12 bases in the middle. CDR3 bases: TGTGCCAGCAGCGTAGAAGGGACACTGGACACTGAAGCTTTCTTT. Its translation: CASSVEGTLDTEAFF.